What follows are 11 T cell receptor beta chains derived from one specimen sequenced in a study of shared clonotypes between healthy human individuals (dated by TCRdb to the early 2020s). The library was prepared using the immunoSEQ multiplex PCR assay. TCRdb took over this immuneACCESS table, retaining in-frame rearrangements with V and J assigned. Such tables are incomplete; in checked studies, under half of the missing clones stem from an unresolved V gene, and the remainder is unexplained. This sample has over 2 million clones in its table, and 85% to 95% of those were observed once. The ten most abundant clones make up 0.1% to 0.15% of the sample. Source material: naive CD4+ T cells sorted from blood. According to the study, the label for this sample's cell subset or site signals: CD45RA+ positively selected. The receptors were gathered from a man younger than 35 in good health.

The chain recombines TRBV6-6 with TRBJ1-5, with a possible D match to TRBD1 (6 bases). CDR1 is MNHNY and CDR2 is SVGAGI in the germline V gene (reference sequence). The V and J ends lost 10 bases and 6 bases respectively, with 13 bases between them. The CDR3 has 12 amino acids. CDR3: CATAGGAQPQHF. As DNA, the CDR3 is TGTGCCACCGCGGGGGGGGCTCAGCCCCAGCATTTT.

The chain uses TRBV9 and TRBJ1-1, with TRBD1 as a possible D gene (5 bases). Germline V gives CDR1 SGDLS, CDR2 YYNGEE. V was pared by 4 bases and J by 2 bases, with 15 bases between. The CDR3 length is 15 residues. CDR3 sequence reads: CASSTKPTVNTEAFF. The CDR3 coding sequence is TGTGCCAGCAGCACCAAACCGACAGTAAACACTGAAGCTTTCTTT.

The genes are TRBV25-1 and TRBJ2-7; tentatively, D is TRBD1 or TRBD2 (5 bases each). The CDR3 loop spans 14 amino acids. V lost 6 bases, J lost 4 bases, and 16 bases lay in between. Per the germline V gene, CDR1 is MGHDK and CDR2 is SYGVNS. The CDR3 nucleotides read TGTGCCAGCAGGGCCGGGGCGGCAGGATACGAGCAGTACTTC. Translation gives CASRAGAAGYEQYF.

In its sample, this clone was seen once. The chain recombines TRBV7-2 with TRBJ2-5; 10 bases align to TRBD2. Germline V lookup: CDR1 SGHTA, CDR2 FQGNSA. V dropped 1 base and J dropped 4; count of bases not matched to a gene: 3. The CDR3 sequence is 15 residues long. The CDR3 DNA sequence: TGTGCCAGCAGCTTAGTTAGCGGGGGGCGAGAGACCCAGTACTTC. Translating gives CASSLVSGGRETQYF.

Only one count was recorded for this clone. The chain uses TRBV7-9 and TRBJ1-2; D might be TRBD1 (6 bases). The V end lost 6 bases, the J end lost 5 bases, and 10 bases lay between the germline ends. The CDR3 runs to 12 residues. The germline V gene encodes CDR1 SEHNR and CDR2 FQNEAQ (reference sequence). The DNA for the CDR3 is TGTGCCAGCAGAAGGGGGGAATATGGCTACACCTTC. It is translated as CASRRGEYGYTF.

The CDR3 nucleotides read TGTGCCAGCAGCCAAGGGACGCCCCCACGGGAGCAGTTCTTC. Translation gives CASSQGTPPREQFF. V is TRBV7-2 and J is TRBJ2-1; D possibly matches TRBD1 or TRBD2 (5 bases each). The CDR3 consists of 14 residues. Trimming left V 5 bases short and J 10 bases short, with 18 bases between. CDR1 is SGHTA, CDR2 FQGNSA, per germline.

V is TRBV7-6 and J is TRBJ2-7, with D perhaps TRBD1 or TRBD2 (5 bases each). The CDR3 has 13 residues. Trimming shortened V by 6 bases and J by 2 bases, and 11 bases separated the two germline ends. Germline loops: CDR1 SGHVS, CDR2 FNYEAQ. In nucleotides, the CDR3 is TGTGCCAGCAGTAGGGACGTTACCTACGAGCAGTACTTC. This sequence encodes CASSRDVTYEQYF.

The genes are TRBV4-1 and TRBJ2-5; TRBD2 matches 8 bases. Trimming cost V 0 bases and J 5 bases; bases outside gene matches: 5. Looked up from germline, CDR1 is MGHRA and CDR2 is YSYEKL. This CDR3 is built from 15 residues. The CDR3 nucleotides read TGCGCCAGCAGCCAAGACGGGAGGGCCCCCGAGACCCAGTACTTC. Its protein product is CASSQDGRAPETQYF.

This clone appeared a single time. Other DNA variants within this sample encode the same CDR3. The CDR3 loop is CASSLAGTGGYEQYF. CDR3 nucleotide sequence: TGCGCCAGCAGCTTGGCAGGGACAGGGGGCTACGAGCAGTACTTC. The V and J genes are TRBV5-1 and TRBJ2-7; 11 bases align to TRBD1. The trim removed 0 bases at V and 3 bases at J, leaving 2 bases unmatched. Germline lookup yields CDR1 SGHRS and CDR2 YFSETQ. The CDR3 extends over 15 amino acids.

As concerns this clone: This sample includes further DNA sequences coding for the same CDR3. The rearrangement links TRBV11-2 to TRBJ2-1; 7 bases map to TRBD2. Germline V CDR1 and CDR2: SGHAT, FQNNGV. The CDR3 runs to 15 residues. Trimming took 4 bases from V and 0 from J; bases not matched to a gene: 3. CDR3 coding DNA: TGTGCCAGCAGCTCTATAGCGGGCTCCTACAATGAGCAGTTCTTC. It yields the protein CASSSIAGSYNEQFF. The full variable domain, in which reference TRBV11-2 and TRBJ2-1 provide the parts outside the CDR3, is EAGVAQSPRYKIIEKRQSVAFWCNPISGHATLYWYQQILGQGPKLLIQFQNNGVVDDSQLPKDRFSAERLKGVDSTLKIQPAKLEDSAVYLCASSSIAGSYNEQFFGPGTRLTVL.

The chain recombines TRBV19 with TRBJ2-5, with 12 bases aligning to TRBD2. In germline, CDR1 is LNHDA, CDR2 SQIVND (reference sequence). V gave up 6 bases and J gave up 7 bases; unmatched junction bases: 9. This CDR3 has 15 residues. The CDR3 nucleotides are TGTGCCAGTAGGGATCTAGCGGGGGGGATTGGGACCCAGTACTTC. Translating gives CASRDLAGGIGTQYF.